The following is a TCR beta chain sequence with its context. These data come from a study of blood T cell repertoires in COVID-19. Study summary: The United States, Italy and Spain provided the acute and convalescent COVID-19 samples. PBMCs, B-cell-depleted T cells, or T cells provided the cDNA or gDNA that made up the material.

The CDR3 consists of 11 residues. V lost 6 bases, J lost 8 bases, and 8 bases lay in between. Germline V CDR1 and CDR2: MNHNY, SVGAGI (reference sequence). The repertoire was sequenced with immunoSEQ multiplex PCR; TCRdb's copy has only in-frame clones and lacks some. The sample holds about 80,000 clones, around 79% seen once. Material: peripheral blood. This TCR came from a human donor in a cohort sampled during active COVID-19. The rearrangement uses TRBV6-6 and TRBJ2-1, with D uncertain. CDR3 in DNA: TGTGCCAGCAGGGTTACGGATGAGCAGTTCTTC. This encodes CASRVTDEQFF.